A single sample gave rise to the 7 T cell receptor beta chains below, sequenced in a study of technical replicates of blood from several donors (dated by TCRdb to about 2017). The library was made by the immunoSEQ multiplex PCR assay. As stored in TCRdb, this immuneACCESS dataset retains in-frame rearrangements with V and J assigned. A fraction of the clones does not appear; measured against another copy, unresolved V genes explain less than half of the discrepancy, and the remainder lacks a known reason. The sample table shows about 83,000 clones, and 94% are seen once. The ten largest clones add up to 0.24% of the sample. The sample taken for sequencing was T cells isolated from PBMCs. Receptors originate from a human donor in good health.

The chain joins TRBV27 to TRBJ2-7; no clear D gene. The V and J ends lost 3 bases and 0 bases respectively, with 9 bases between them. The CDR3 is 14 amino acids. Germline lookup yields CDR1 MNHEY and CDR2 SMNVEV (reference sequence). CDR3 in DNA: TGTGCCAGCAGTTTGCAAATCGGCTCCTACGAGCAGTACTTC. This sequence encodes CASSLQIGSYEQYF.

The rearrangement uses TRBV27 and TRBJ1-2, with TRBD1 matching 9 bases. V trimming: 6 bases; J trimming: 8 bases; junction bases outside the gene matches: 19. The germline V gene encodes CDR1 MNHEY and CDR2 SMNVEV (reference sequence). CDR3 size: 17 residues. CDR3 sequence: CASSLDYTGGFTYGYTF. The CDR3 DNA reads as TGTGCCAGCAGCCTTGACTATACAGGGGGCTTTACCTACGGCTACACCTTC.

The V gene is TRBV7-9, the J gene TRBJ2-5; D perhaps matches TRBD2 (5 bases). The CDR3 sequence is 14 residues long. V dropped 1 base and J dropped 2 bases, with 8 bases sitting between them. The germline V gene has CDR1 SEHNR and CDR2 FQNEAQ (reference sequence). The DNA for the CDR3 is TGTGCCAGCAGCTTAGTACGGACTCAAGAGACCCAGTACTTC. Translating gives CASSLVRTQETQYF. Full variable domain (remainder filled in from reference TRBV7-9 and TRBJ2-5): DTGVSQNPRHKITKRGQNVTFRCDPISEHNRLYWYRQTLGQGPEFLTYFQNEAQLEKSRLLSDRFSAERPKGSFSTLEIQRTEQGDSAMYLCASSLVRTQETQYFGPGTRLLVL.

This chain joins TRBV10-2 and TRBJ2-3; 9 positions match TRBD1. The germline V gene encodes CDR1 WSHSY and CDR2 SAAADI. V shed 4 bases, J shed 5 bases, and the junction held 4 bases outside the gene matches. This CDR3 has 14 residues. CDR3 coding DNA: TGCGCCAGCAGTGGGACAGGGGAGGGAGATACGCAGTATTTT. It translates to CASSGTGEGDTQYF.

This clone was seen just once. V usage is TRBV10-3 and J usage is TRBJ2-5; 7 positions agree with TRBD1. The length of the CDR3 is 13 residues. Losses at the gene ends were 8 bases for V and 4 bases for J; bases not matched to a gene: 7. Per germline, CDR1 ENHRY and CDR2 SYGVKD. The CDR3 is CAIAGTASETQYF. The CDR3 DNA reads as TGTGCCATCGCCGGGACAGCGTCAGAGACCCAGTACTTC.

The rearrangement links TRBV28 to TRBJ2-3; TRBD1 might be the D (6 bases). CDR1 is MDHEN, CDR2 SYDVKM, per germline. V lost 5 bases to trimming and J lost 2 bases, with 17 bases between them. The length of the CDR3 is 16 residues. The DNA of the CDR3 is TGTGCCAGCAGTGGAGACAGGCACGTAACCACAGATACGCAGTATTTT. Translating it yields CASSGDRHVTTDTQYF.

The chain uses TRBV6-5 and TRBJ2-7; 9 nucleotides agree with TRBD2. The CDR3 spans 14 residues. Germline values: CDR1 MNHEY, CDR2 SVGAGI. The junction had 7 bases not matched to a gene; V was cut back by 4 bases and J by 6 bases. This CDR3 is CASSSGTSFSEQYF. The CDR3 DNA reads TGTGCCAGCAGTTCCGGGACTAGCTTCTCCGAGCAGTACTTC.